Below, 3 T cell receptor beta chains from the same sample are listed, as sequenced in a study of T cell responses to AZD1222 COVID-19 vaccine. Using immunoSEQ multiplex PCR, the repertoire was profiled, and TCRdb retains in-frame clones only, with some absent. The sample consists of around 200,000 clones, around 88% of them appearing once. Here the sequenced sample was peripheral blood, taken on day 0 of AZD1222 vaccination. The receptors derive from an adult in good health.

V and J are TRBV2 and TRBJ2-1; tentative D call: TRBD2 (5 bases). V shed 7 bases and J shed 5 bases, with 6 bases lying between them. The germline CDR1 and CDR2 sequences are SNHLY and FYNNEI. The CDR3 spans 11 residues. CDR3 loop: CASTRDNEQFF. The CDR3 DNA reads TGTGCCAGCACGCGGGACAATGAGCAGTTCTTC. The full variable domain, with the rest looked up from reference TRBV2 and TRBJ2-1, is EPEVTQTPSHQVTQMGQEVILRCVPISNHLYFYWYRQILGQKVEFLVSFYNNEISEKSEIFDDQFSVERPDGSNFTLKIRSTKLEDSAMYFCASTRDNEQFFGPGTRLTVL.

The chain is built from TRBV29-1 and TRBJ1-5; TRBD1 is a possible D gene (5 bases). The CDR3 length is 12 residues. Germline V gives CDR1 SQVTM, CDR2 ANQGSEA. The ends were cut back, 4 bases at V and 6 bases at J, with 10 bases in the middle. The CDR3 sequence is CSVGAGSQPQHF. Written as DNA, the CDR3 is TGCAGCGTTGGGGCAGGGAGTCAGCCCCAGCATTTT.

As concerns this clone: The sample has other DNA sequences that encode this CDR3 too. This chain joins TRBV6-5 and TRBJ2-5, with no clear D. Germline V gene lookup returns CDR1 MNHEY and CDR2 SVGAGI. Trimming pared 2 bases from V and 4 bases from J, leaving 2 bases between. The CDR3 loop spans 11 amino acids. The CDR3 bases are TGTGCCAGCAGTTACGGAGAGACCCAGTACTTC. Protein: CASSYGETQYF.